The clone carrying this T cell receptor beta chain was seen a single time. The table came from immunoSEQ multiplex PCR; TCRdb's copy has only in-frame clones and leaves some out. The top ten hold 9% to 13% of the sample, which has 35,000 to 45,000 clones, 90% to 95% seen once. The data are from a study of T cells in tuberculosis. Each clinical donor contributed on average approximately 93,000 T cells from unsorted cryopreserved PBMC. Germline assignment: CDR1 SGDLS and CDR2 YYNGEE. V was pared by 0 bases and J by 0 bases, with 9 bases between. The CDR3 contains 16 residues. Material: PBMCs. The clonotype was recovered from a donor aged 10-29 years with latent tuberculosis or without tuberculosis infection. Some clones in this sample may be carry-over from other donors' samples. J is TRBJ2-2 and V is TRBV9, with a weak D call TRBD1 (6 bases). The CDR3 reads CASSVGGHSNTGELFF. As DNA, the CDR3 is TGTGCCAGCAGCGTAGGGGGACACTCGAACACCGGGGAGCTGTTTTTT. Supplemented by reference TRBV9 and TRBJ2-2, the full variable domain reads DSGVTQTPKHLITATGQRVTLRCSPRSGDLSVYWYQQSLDQGLQFLIQYYNGEERAKGNILERFSAQQFPDLHSELNLSSLELGDSALYFCASSVGGHSNTGELFFGEGSRLTVL.